The rows below give T cell receptor beta chains drawn from one sample of a study of blood T cell repertoires in COVID-19. Profiling relied on immunoSEQ multiplex PCR, and the TCRdb table lists in-frame clones only, not all of them. Of approximately 330,000 clones in the sample, around 91% are singletons; the top ten hold about 1%. Sequencing used peripheral blood. The receptors here all came from a woman in her forties with COVID-19, enrolled during active disease. Each CDR3 is given with its conserved first and last residue. D genes are given only for firm matches. Clone size is given for some rows only: seen once, a few or many times, or a class if the clone is expanded.

>TRBV20-1|TRBJ1-2|-|-
TGCAGTGCTAGTGTGGACAGCGACTATGGCTACACCTTC
CSASVDSDYGYTF
>TRBV30|TRBJ1-6|-|-
TGTGCCTGGAGTGTACAGGGCGGACCCCTCCACTTT
CAWSVQGGPLHF
>TRBV9|TRBJ2-2|TRBD2|-
TGTGCCAGCAGCGCTAGCGGGAGGGCGGCCGGGGAGCTGTTTTTT
CASSASGRAAGELFF
>TRBV28|TRBJ2-7|-|-
TGTGCCAGCAGTCCCCGTAGATTGGACAGCTTTTTCTACGAGCAGTACTTC
CASSPRRLDSFFYEQYF
>TRBV6-2/TRBV6-3|TRBJ1-2|TRBD1|-
TGTGCCAGCAGTTTGGGACAGGGGGCTACGAGTGGCTACACCTTC
CASSLGQGATSGYTF
>TRBV11-2|TRBJ2-1|TRBD2|-
TGTGCCAGCAGCCCCGTAGCGGGACTAGCGATCGATGAGCAGTTCTTC
CASSPVAGLAIDEQFF
>TRBV12-3/TRBV12-4|TRBJ1-5|-|-
TGTGCCAGCAGTTTATACGGTCAGCCCCAGCATTTT
CASSLYGQPQHF
>TRBV18|TRBJ2-7|TRBD1|few
TGTGCCAGCTCACCAGACAGGGATACCTACGAGCAGTACTTC
CASSPDRDTYEQYF
>TRBV10-3|TRBJ2-5|-|once
TGTGCCATCAGTGAGTCACGGGTCCAAGAGACCCAGTACTTC
CAISESRVQETQYF
>TRBV5-4|TRBJ2-3|TRBD2|-
TGTGCCAGCAGCTTGGCGGGGTTAGCGGGAGGGCACACAGATACGCAGTATTTT
CASSLAGLAGGHTDTQYF
>TRBV28|TRBJ2-4|-|-
TGTGCCAGCAGTTTAGAGAGGATCGGACTCAAAAACATTCAGTACTTC
CASSLERIGLKNIQYF
>TRBV7-9|TRBJ2-3|TRBD2|-
TGTGCCAGCAGCTTAGTTCTAGCGGGAACCACAGATACGCAGTATTTT
CASSLVLAGTTDTQYF
>TRBV7-3|TRBJ2-2|-|-
TGTGCCAGCGGACGGGGGTCGCGCACCGGGGAGCTGTTTTTT
CASGRGSRTGELFF
>TRBV10-3|TRBJ1-6|TRBD1|-
TGTGCCATCAGTGAAGAGGGGACAGGTCTCTATAATTCACCCCTCCACTTT
CAISEEGTGLYNSPLHF
>TRBV7-2|TRBJ1-5|-|-
TGTGCCAGCAGCGTTTACCCTCTACAGGGAGTGAGCAATCAGCCCCAGCATTTT
CASSVYPLQGVSNQPQHF
>TRBV4-3|TRBJ2-3|-|-
TGCGCCAGCAGCCAAGCCCCCGGGCAGCGGAGCACAGATACGCAGTATTTT
CASSQAPGQRSTDTQYF
>TRBV28|TRBJ1-3|-|once
TGTGCCAGCAGGGTAAGCGGCAACACCATATATTTT
CASRVSGNTIYF
>TRBV27|TRBJ2-7|TRBD1|-
TGTGCCAGCAGTTTAGGACAGGGAATCTCCTACGAGCAGTACTTC
CASSLGQGISYEQYF
>TRBV6-2/TRBV6-3|TRBJ2-7|-|-
TGTGCCAGCAGTGTCGGGAGCTCCTACGAGCAGTACTTC
CASSVGSSYEQYF
>TRBV7-2|TRBJ1-4|TRBD1|many
TGTGCCAGCAGCTACAGGGGGGCTAATGAAAAACTGTTTTTT
CASSYRGANEKLFF
>TRBV6-2/TRBV6-3|TRBJ2-1|-|-
TGTGCCAGCAGTTCCCACGGACAGCGGGGCCCTTACAATGAGCAGTTCTTC
CASSSHGQRGPYNEQFF
>TRBV2|TRBJ1-1|-|-
TGTGCCAGCAGTGAAACGGCGGCCTACCAATGGGCTGAAGCTTTCTTT
CASSETAAYQWAEAFF
>TRBV28|TRBJ1-4|-|-
TGTGCCAGCAGCTTAGCAGGAACTAATGAAAAACTGTTTTTT
CASSLAGTNEKLFF
>TRBV6-5|TRBJ2-7|TRBD1|-
TGTGCCAGCAGTTCACGACAGGGGTACGAGCAGTACTTC
CASSSRQGYEQYF
>TRBV7-3|TRBJ2-7|TRBD2|-
TGTGCCAGCAGCTTAGGGGTCCCGGGACTAGCGGGACAAGGCGAGCAGTACTTC
CASSLGVPGLAGQGEQYF
>TRBV28|TRBJ2-5|TRBD2|-
TGTGCCAGCCGATCCCCAGGGAGGGGGACCCAGTACTTC
CASRSPGRGTQYF
>TRBV7-8|TRBJ2-1|-|-
TGTGCCAGCAGCTTGAACAGGGATAATGAGCAGTTCTTC
CASSLNRDNEQFF
>TRBV10-2|TRBJ2-7|-|-
TGCGCCAGCAGTGATCCCAGGGGGCAGTACTTC
CASSDPRGQYF
>TRBV7-9|TRBJ2-7|-|-
TGTGCCAGCACCACGTCACTCGTGAGCTCCTACGAGCAGTACTTC
CASTTSLVSSYEQYF
>TRBV7-2|TRBJ1-2|-|-
TGTGCCAGCAGCTTAGCGAAAGCTACTTATGGCTACACCTTC
CASSLAKATYGYTF
>TRBV20-1|TRBJ2-5|-|-
TGCAGTGCTAGGGTAGCAGAGACCCAGTACTTC
CSARVAETQYF
>TRBV11-3|TRBJ1-5|TRBD1|-
TGTGCCAGCAGCTCCGGGACAGAATGGGAACAATCTAGCAATCAGCCCCAGCATTTT
CASSSGTEWEQSSNQPQHF
>TRBV5-1|TRBJ2-5|-|-
TGCGCCAGCAGCTTGGGGTTAAATAGAGAGACCCAGTACTTC
CASSLGLNRETQYF
>TRBV7-8|TRBJ2-1|TRBD2|-
TGTGCCAGCAGCCCCGGGGGTGGTGGGGGAGGGCCTGTCTATGAGCAGTTCTTC
CASSPGGGGGGPVYEQFF
>TRBV5-1|TRBJ2-2|TRBD2|-
TGCGCCAGCAAGGCGGGAGGTGGCACCGGGGAGCTGTTTTTT
CASKAGGGTGELFF
>TRBV6-4|TRBJ2-6|-|-
TGTGCCAGCAGTGAGACCCGGGGCTCTGGGGCCAACGTCCTGACTTTC
CASSETRGSGANVLTF
>TRBV9|TRBJ2-3|TRBD2|-
TGTGCCAGCAGCGTAGAAGGGACTAGCGGGGGGGCCTGGACAGATACGCAGTATTTT
CASSVEGTSGGAWTDTQYF
>TRBV6-2/TRBV6-3|TRBJ1-1|-|-
TGTGCCAGCAGTTGGGCCCGGGGGTTTGGCACTGAAGCTTTCTTT
CASSWARGFGTEAFF
>TRBV7-8|TRBJ1-6|-|-
TGTGCCAGCAGCTTAGGAGGAGGACGGCACCTCCACTTT
CASSLGGGRHLHF
>TRBV18|TRBJ1-1|TRBD1|-
TGTGCCAGCTCACCCGGGACAGGGAGGACTTTCTTT
CASSPGTGRTFF
>TRBV11-1|TRBJ1-4|-|-
TGTGCCAGCAGCTTAGACAGTTTTGACGGCGAAAAACTGTTTTTT
CASSLDSFDGEKLFF